These 26 T cell receptor beta chains came from one sample sequenced in a study of blood T cell repertoires in COVID-19. Assay used: immunoSEQ multiplex PCR; TCRdb lists only in-frame clones, some missing. The data show some 190,000 clones, 85% seen once. The sequencing input was peripheral blood. These receptors all stem from a woman between 55 and 75 years old with acute or convalescent COVID-19.

As for this clone: The identical CDR3 is also encoded by other nucleotide sequences in the sample. J is TRBJ2-7 and V is TRBV5-1; 9 bases agree with TRBD1. In germline, CDR1 is SGHRS, CDR2 YFSETQ. The CDR3 spans 15 residues. Unmatched junction bases numbered 3, after V lost 0 bases and J lost 2 bases. The CDR3 coding sequence is TGCGCCAGCAGCTTGGGGGGGACAGGGACCTACGAGCAGTACTTC. It encodes CASSLGGTGTYEQYF.

J is TRBJ2-1 and V is TRBV5-1; D unclear. Germline lookup yields CDR1 SGHRS and CDR2 YFSETQ. V shed 4 bases and J shed 11 bases, with 16 bases lying between them. This CDR3 region has 13 residues. The DNA of the CDR3 is TGCGCCAGCAGCCCCACCCCCCTGCCTAAGCAGTTCTTC. It yields the protein CASSPTPLPKQFF.

The CDR3 DNA follows: TGTGCCAGCAGTTACTCGTCGGCAGGGTCGAACACTGAAGCTTTCTTT. It specifies CASSYSSAGSNTEAFF. The chain employs TRBV6-2 or TRBV6-3 and TRBJ1-1; D might be TRBD1 (5 bases). Trimming stripped 0 bases from V and 1 base from J, with 12 bases between. From germline, CDR1 is MNHEY and CDR2 SVGEGT. CDR3 size: 16 residues.

The chain links TRBV7-9 to TRBJ2-2; 7 bases agree with TRBD2. CDR1 is SEHNR, CDR2 FQNEAQ, per germline (reference sequence). The CDR3 has 16 amino acids. The V segment lost 2 bases and the J segment 7 bases; nucleotides outside the gene matches: 10. Here the CDR3 reads CASSLPGLVGVGELFF. CDR3 nucleotide sequence: TGTGCCAGCAGCTTACCTGGACTAGTTGGAGTCGGGGAGCTGTTTTTT.

The genes are TRBV19 and TRBJ2-2; D is ambiguous. The CDR3 runs to 14 residues. Germline CDR1 is LNHDA and CDR2 is SQIVND (reference sequence). The V end was cut by 7 bases, the J end by 5 bases, with 14 bases between. Here the CDR3 reads CASKPTVWTGELFF. CDR3 in DNA: TGTGCCAGTAAACCTACCGTTTGGACCGGGGAGCTGTTTTTT.

This clone has a single count. The J gene is TRBJ2-2, the V gene TRBV27; the D gene is possibly TRBD1 (6 bases). This CDR3 has 15 residues. V lost 5 bases, J lost 4 bases, and 14 bases lay in between. CDR1 and CDR2 (germline): MNHEY, SMNVEV (reference sequence). The CDR3 sequence: CASSITGRRTGELFF. CDR3 DNA: TGTGCCAGCAGTATAACAGGGCGGCGCACCGGGGAGCTGTTTTTT.

This sequence joins TRBV6-5 and TRBJ2-1, with TRBD2 matching over 8 bases. V gave up 6 bases and J gave up 0 bases; unmatched junction bases: 4. Looked up from germline, CDR1 is MNHEY and CDR2 is SVGAGI. The CDR3 is made up of 15 amino acids. CDR3 protein: CASRSSGPSYNEQFF. The CDR3 nucleotides read TGTGCCAGCAGATCTAGCGGGCCCTCCTACAATGAGCAGTTCTTC.

The V call is TRBV7-3, the J call TRBJ2-2; D is possibly TRBD2 (5 bases). This CDR3 has 15 amino acids. Trimming shortened V by 3 bases and J by 0 bases, and 8 bases separated the two germline ends. The germline V gene encodes CDR1 SGHTA and CDR2 FQGTGA. The CDR3 region is CASSFSSSNTGELFF. For the CDR3, the DNA is TGTGCCAGCAGCTTTTCTAGCTCGAACACCGGGGAGCTGTTTTTT.

This rearrangement joins TRBV5-1 to TRBJ2-7; 8 nucleotides match TRBD2. The CDR3 has 15 amino acids. Germline-derived CDR1 and CDR2 are SGHRS and YFSETQ. With V trimmed by 4 bases and J by 3 bases, 9 bases remained unmatched. CDR3 amino acids: CASSPSGSGIYEQYV. CDR3 coding DNA: TGCGCCAGCAGCCCCTCGGGTAGCGGGATCTACGAGCAGTACGTC.

The rearrangement uses TRBV11-2 and TRBJ1-2; D call uncertain. Deletions cut 1 base from V and 2 bases from J, with 5 bases between. Per germline, CDR1 SGHAT and CDR2 FQNNGV. CDR3 length: 13 residues. The CDR3, as DNA: TGTGCCAGCAGCTTAGGCGGAAACTATGGCTACACCTTC. Translated: CASSLGGNYGYTF.

The chain links TRBV28 to TRBJ2-5; TRBD1 is a possible D gene (6 bases). The CDR3 consists of 12 residues. Germline V gene lookup returns CDR1 MDHEN and CDR2 SYDVKM. The germline V and J ends were trimmed by 8 bases and 2 bases, with 9 bases remaining between them. The CDR3 region has the DNA TGTGCCAGCGTAGGACAGCAAGAGACCCAGTACTTC. Its protein product is CASVGQQETQYF.

This rearrangement joins TRBV28 to TRBJ1-1; no definite D call. The V and J ends lost 7 bases and 4 bases respectively, with 7 bases between them. Germline V lookup: CDR1 MDHEN, CDR2 SYDVKM. The length of the CDR3 is 11 residues. CDR3: CASTSSTEAFF. CDR3 bases: TGTGCCAGCACCTCCAGCACTGAAGCTTTCTTT.

This chain joins TRBV7-2 and TRBJ1-5; D ambiguous. Germline assignment: CDR1 SGHTA and CDR2 FQGNSA. The CDR3 is 13 amino acids. The ends were cut back, 5 bases at V and 10 bases at J, with 15 bases in the middle. This CDR3 is CASSQGTGFPQHF. The CDR3 DNA sequence: TGTGCCAGCAGCCAAGGAACGGGTTTCCCCCAGCATTTT.

The chain links TRBV9 to TRBJ2-2; D may be TRBD2 (5 bases). The CDR3 is made up of 17 amino acids. The ends were cut back, 3 bases at V and 0 bases at J, with 15 bases in the middle. Germline V gene data show CDR1 as SGDLS and CDR2 as YYNGEE. The CDR3 sequence: CASSADPRGSNTGELFF. CDR3 sequence (DNA): TGTGCCAGCAGCGCCGACCCCCGGGGATCGAACACCGGGGAGCTGTTTTTT.

J is TRBJ2-7 and V is TRBV7-8; a possible D gene is TRBD1 (7 bases). Trimming cost V 5 bases and J 7 bases, with 21 bases left between them. CDR3 length: 15 amino acids. The germline V gene has CDR1 SGHVS and CDR2 FQNEAQ. The CDR3 loop reads CASSPAGGGGYEQYF. The CDR3 DNA reads as TGTGCCAGCAGCCCCGCCGGAGGGGGCGGGTATGAGCAGTACTTC. Full variable domain (rest looked up from reference TRBV7-8 and TRBJ2-7): GAGVSQSPRYKVAKRGQDVALRCDPISGHVSLFWYQQALGQGPEFLTYFQNEAQLDKSGLPSDRFFAERPEGSVSTLKIQRTQQEDSAVYLCASSPAGGGGYEQYFGPGTRLTVT.

This clone has only a few counts. V and J are TRBV5-1 and TRBJ1-2; 10 bases fit TRBD1. There are 15 residues in the CDR3. The V segment lost 0 bases and the J segment 6 bases; nucleotides outside the gene matches: 5. Germline V gene lookup returns CDR1 SGHRS and CDR2 YFSETQ. The CDR3 here is CASSLGGQGVDGYTF. In DNA form, the CDR3 reads TGCGCCAGCAGCTTGGGAGGACAGGGGGTTGATGGCTACACCTTC. Filled out from reference TRBV5-1 and TRBJ1-2, the complete variable domain reads KAGVTQTPRYLIKTRGQQVTLSCSPISGHRSVSWYQQTPGQGLQFLFEYFSETQRNKGNFPGRFSGRQFSNSRSEMNVSTLELGDSALYLCASSLGGQGVDGYTFGSGTRLTVV.

CDR3 loop: CASSLDPSPDTQYF. CDR3 bases: TGCGCCAGCAGCTTGGATCCGAGCCCAGATACGCAGTATTTT. The chain has TRBV5-1 and TRBJ2-3; D not certain. The CDR3 totals 14 residues. Trimming pared 0 bases from V and 4 bases from J, leaving 9 bases between. Looked up from germline, CDR1 is SGHRS and CDR2 is YFSETQ.

The CDR3 sequence: CASSSLGTRSNEQFF. The CDR3 coding sequence is TGTGCCAGCAGCAGCTTGGGGACTAGAAGCAATGAGCAGTTCTTC. V usage is TRBV5-4 and J usage is TRBJ2-1; 8 nucleotides match TRBD2. Losses at the gene ends were 4 bases for V and 6 bases for J; bases not matched to a gene: 9. Germline V gives CDR1 SGHNT, CDR2 YYREEE (reference sequence). The CDR3 spans 15 residues.

This clone has only a few counts. The rearrangement uses TRBV21-1 and TRBJ2-7; TRBD1 reflects the table's D call only, with no check against the DNA. TRBV21-1 is described as a pseudogene. The CDR3 is 16 residues long. CDR3 sequence reads: CASRDRGRRSKLEQYV. CDR3 DNA sequence: TGTGCCAGCAGGGACAGGGGGCGTCGTTCTAAACTCGAGCAGTACGTC.

The rearrangement links TRBV19 to TRBJ2-2, with 11 nucleotides matching TRBD1. Germline CDR1 reads LNHDA; CDR2 reads SQIVND (reference sequence). The CDR3 has 14 residues. The J segment lost 5 bases and the V segment lost 8 bases, leaving 4 bases of the junction unmatched. The CDR3 nucleotides are TGTGCCAGTGGGACAGGGGGGGCAACCGGGGAGCTGTTTTTT. This codes for CASGTGGATGELFF. The whole variable domain, remainder taken from reference TRBV19 and TRBJ2-2, is DGGITQSPKYLFRKEGQNVTLSCEQNLNHDAMYWYRQDPGQGLRLIYYSQIVNDFQKGDIAEGYSVSREKKESFPLTVTSAQKNPTAFYLCASGTGGATGELFFGEGSRLTVL.

The chain employs TRBV28 and TRBJ2-3; TRBD2 matches at 7 bases. The CDR3 extends over 15 amino acids. The V segment lost 6 bases and the J segment 0 bases; nucleotides outside the gene matches: 6. From germline, CDR1 is MDHEN and CDR2 SYDVKM. DNA of the CDR3: TGTGCCAGCAGCCCAGCGGGGCTCAGCACAGATACGCAGTATTTT. Translated, it gives CASSPAGLSTDTQYF.

The CDR3 protein is CASAQISGNTIYF. For the CDR3, the DNA is TGTGCCAGCGCCCAGATCTCTGGAAACACCATATATTTT. The chain has TRBV6-5 and TRBJ1-3; no firm D call. This CDR3 region has 13 residues. Trimming shortened V by 8 bases and J by 0 bases, and 8 bases separated the two germline ends. Germline V CDR1 and CDR2: MNHEY, SVGAGI.

V gene TRBV19 combines with J gene TRBJ1-5; D not resolved. V was pared by 7 bases and J by 0 bases, with 13 bases between. CDR1 and CDR2 from the germline V gene are LNHDA and SQIVND (reference sequence). This CDR3 contains 15 residues. The chain's CDR3 is CASNLATYSNQPQHF. CDR3 sequence (DNA): TGTGCCAGTAATTTAGCGACCTATAGCAATCAGCCCCAGCATTTT.

This chain joins TRBV28 and TRBJ1-3, with 11 positions matching TRBD1. Per germline, CDR1 MDHEN and CDR2 SYDVKM. The ends lost 10 bases at V and 4 bases at J; junction bases unmatched: 12. The CDR3 totals 16 residues. The CDR3 sequence is CATDRGQGATGNTIYF. In DNA form, the CDR3 reads TGTGCCACCGATCGAGGACAGGGGGCAACGGGAAACACCATATATTTT.

V gene TRBV3-1 (or the pseudogene TRBV3-2) combines with J gene TRBJ2-2; D ambiguous. Germline assignment: CDR1 LGHDT and CDR2 YNNKEL (reference sequence). The ends were cut back, 1 base at V and 1 base at J, with 7 bases in the middle. The CDR3 contains 15 residues. As DNA, the CDR3 is TGTGCCAGCAGCCAAGCAGGTGTGAACACCGGGGAGCTGTTTTTT. Translating gives CASSQAGVNTGELFF.

The V call is TRBV30, the J call TRBJ1-2; 8 bases line up with TRBD1. Germline-derived CDR1 and CDR2 are GTSNPN and SVGIG (reference sequence). Unmatched junction bases numbered 5, after V lost 1 base and J lost 7 bases. The CDR3 is 13 amino acids. DNA for the CDR3: TGTGCCTGGAGTGCACAGGGGGACTCTGGCTACACCTTC. The encoded protein is CAWSAQGDSGYTF.